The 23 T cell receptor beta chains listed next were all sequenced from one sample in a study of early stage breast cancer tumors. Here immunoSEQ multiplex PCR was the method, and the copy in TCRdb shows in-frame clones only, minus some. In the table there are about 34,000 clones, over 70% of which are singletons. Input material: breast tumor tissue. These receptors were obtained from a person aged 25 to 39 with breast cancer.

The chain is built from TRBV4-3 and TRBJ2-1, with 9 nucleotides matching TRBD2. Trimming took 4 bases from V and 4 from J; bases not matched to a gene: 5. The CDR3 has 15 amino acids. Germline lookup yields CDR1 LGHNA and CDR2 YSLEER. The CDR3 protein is CASSPELAGYNEQFF. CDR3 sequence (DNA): TGCGCCAGCAGCCCAGAGCTAGCGGGATACAATGAGCAGTTCTTC.

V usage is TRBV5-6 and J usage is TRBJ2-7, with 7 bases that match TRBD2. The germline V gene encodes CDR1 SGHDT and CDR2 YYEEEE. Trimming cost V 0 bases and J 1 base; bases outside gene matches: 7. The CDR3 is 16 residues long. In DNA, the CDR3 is TGTGCCAGCAGCTTGGGAGGCGGGAGCCCTTCCTACGAGCAGTACTTC. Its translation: CASSLGGGSPSYEQYF.

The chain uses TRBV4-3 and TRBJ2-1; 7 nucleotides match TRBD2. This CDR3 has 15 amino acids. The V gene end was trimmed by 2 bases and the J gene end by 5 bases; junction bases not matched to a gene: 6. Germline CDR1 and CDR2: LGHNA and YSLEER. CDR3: CASSQFTGGNNEQFF. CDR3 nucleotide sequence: TGCGCCAGCAGCCAATTCACGGGAGGAAACAATGAGCAGTTCTTC.

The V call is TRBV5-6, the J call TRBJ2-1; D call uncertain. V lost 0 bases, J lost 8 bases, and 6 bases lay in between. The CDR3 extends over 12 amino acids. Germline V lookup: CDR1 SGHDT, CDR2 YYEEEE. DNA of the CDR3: TGTGCCAGCAGCTTGGTGACCTATGAGCAGTTCTTC. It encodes CASSLVTYEQFF.

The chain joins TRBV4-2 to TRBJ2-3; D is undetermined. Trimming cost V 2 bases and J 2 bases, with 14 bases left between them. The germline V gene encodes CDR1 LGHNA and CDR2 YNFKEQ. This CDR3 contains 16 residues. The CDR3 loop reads CASSQIPGGYTDTQYF. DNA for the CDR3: TGTGCCAGCAGCCAAATCCCGGGTGGGTACACAGATACGCAGTATTTT.

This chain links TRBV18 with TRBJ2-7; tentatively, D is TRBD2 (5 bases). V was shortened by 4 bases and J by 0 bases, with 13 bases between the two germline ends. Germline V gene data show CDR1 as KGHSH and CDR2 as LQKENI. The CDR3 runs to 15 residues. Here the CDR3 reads CASSLSDYPSYEQYF. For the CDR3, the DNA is TGTGCCAGCTCACTCTCAGACTACCCCTCCTACGAGCAGTACTTC. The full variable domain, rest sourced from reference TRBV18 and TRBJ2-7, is NAGVMQNPRHLVRRRGQEARLRCSPMKGHSHVYWYRQLPEEGLKFMVYLQKENIIDESGMPKERFSAEFPKEGPSILRIQQVVRGDSAAYFCASSLSDYPSYEQYFGPGTRLTVT.

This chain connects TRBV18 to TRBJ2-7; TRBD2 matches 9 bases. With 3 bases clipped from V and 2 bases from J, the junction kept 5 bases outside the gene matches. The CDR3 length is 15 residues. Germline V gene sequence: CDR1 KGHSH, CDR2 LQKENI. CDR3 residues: CASSPSSGIAYEQYF. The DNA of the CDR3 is TGTGCCAGCTCACCGTCTAGCGGGATTGCCTACGAGCAGTACTTC.

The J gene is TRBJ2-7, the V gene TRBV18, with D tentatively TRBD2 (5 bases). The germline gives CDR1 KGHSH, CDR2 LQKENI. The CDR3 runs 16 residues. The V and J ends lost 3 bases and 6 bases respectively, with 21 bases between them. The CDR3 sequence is CASSPPSRESGGEQYF. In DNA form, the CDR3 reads TGTGCCAGCTCACCCCCCTCTAGGGAAAGCGGTGGCGAGCAGTACTTC.

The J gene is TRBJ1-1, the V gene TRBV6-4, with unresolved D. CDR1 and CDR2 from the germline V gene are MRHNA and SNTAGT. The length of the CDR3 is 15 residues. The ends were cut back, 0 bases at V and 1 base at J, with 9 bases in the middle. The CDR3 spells CASSDSGGQNTEAFF. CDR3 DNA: TGTGCCAGCAGTGACTCTGGAGGGCAGAACACTGAAGCTTTCTTT.

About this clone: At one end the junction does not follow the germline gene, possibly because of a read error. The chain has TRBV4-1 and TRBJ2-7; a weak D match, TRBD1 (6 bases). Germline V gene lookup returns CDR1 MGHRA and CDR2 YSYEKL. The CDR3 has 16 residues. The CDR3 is CASSQDRSRPSYEQYF. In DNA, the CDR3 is TGTGCCAGCAGCCAAGACAGGTCTAGGCCCTCCTACGAGCAGTACTTC.

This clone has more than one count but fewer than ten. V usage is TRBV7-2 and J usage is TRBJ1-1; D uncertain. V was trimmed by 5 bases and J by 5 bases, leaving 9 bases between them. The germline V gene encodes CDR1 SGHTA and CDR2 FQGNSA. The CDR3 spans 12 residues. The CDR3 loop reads CASSHFGTEAFF. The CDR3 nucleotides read TGTGCCAGCAGCCACTTCGGGACTGAAGCTTTCTTT.

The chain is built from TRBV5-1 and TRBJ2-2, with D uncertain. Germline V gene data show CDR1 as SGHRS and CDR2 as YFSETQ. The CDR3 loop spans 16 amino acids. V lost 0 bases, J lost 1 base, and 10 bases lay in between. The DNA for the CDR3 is TGCGCCAGCAGCTTGGACCCAGGTCGGAACACCGGGGAGCTGTTTTTT. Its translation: CASSLDPGRNTGELFF.

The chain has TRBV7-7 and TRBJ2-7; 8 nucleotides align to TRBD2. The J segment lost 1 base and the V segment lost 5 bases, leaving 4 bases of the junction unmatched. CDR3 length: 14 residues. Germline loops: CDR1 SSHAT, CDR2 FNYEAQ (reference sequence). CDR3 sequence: CASSRGGGSYEQYF. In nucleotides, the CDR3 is TGTGCCAGCAGCCGGGGGGGCGGATCCTACGAGCAGTACTTC.

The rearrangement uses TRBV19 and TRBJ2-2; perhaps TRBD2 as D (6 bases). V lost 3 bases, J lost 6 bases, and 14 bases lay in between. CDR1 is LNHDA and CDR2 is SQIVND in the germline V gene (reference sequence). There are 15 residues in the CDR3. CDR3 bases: TGTGCCAGTAGTATGATCGGGAGTACGGCCGGGGAGCTGTTTTTT. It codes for CASSMIGSTAGELFF.

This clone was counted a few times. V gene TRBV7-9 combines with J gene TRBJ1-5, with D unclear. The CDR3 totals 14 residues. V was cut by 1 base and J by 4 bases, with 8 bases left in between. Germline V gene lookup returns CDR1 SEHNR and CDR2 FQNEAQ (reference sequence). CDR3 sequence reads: CASSLDAGNQPQHF. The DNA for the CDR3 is TGTGCCAGCAGCTTAGACGCCGGAAATCAGCCCCAGCATTTT.

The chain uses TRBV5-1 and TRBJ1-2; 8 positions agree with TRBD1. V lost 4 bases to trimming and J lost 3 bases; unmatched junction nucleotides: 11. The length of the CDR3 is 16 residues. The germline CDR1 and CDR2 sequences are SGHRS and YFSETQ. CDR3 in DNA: TGCGCCAGCAGCCACGGGACAGGCCGGGGGGACTATGGCTACACCTTC. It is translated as CASSHGTGRGDYGYTF.

The CDR3 is CASSPEGVRAYNEQFF. CDR3 nucleotide sequence: TGTGCCAGTAGCCCGGAGGGGGTTCGGGCCTACAATGAGCAGTTCTTC. The genes are TRBV19 and TRBJ2-1, with D perhaps assigned TRBD1 or TRBD2 (6 bases each). In germline, CDR1 is LNHDA, CDR2 SQIVND (reference sequence). Between the trimmed V and J ends, which lost 6 bases and 2 bases, there was a span of 17 bases. The CDR3 runs 16 residues.

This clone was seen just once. The CDR3: CASSYSAGAIYEQYF. CDR3 DNA: TGTGCCAGCAGTTACTCGGCGGGAGCAATCTACGAGCAGTACTTC. The rearrangement links TRBV6-5 to TRBJ2-7; 7 bases map to TRBD2. This CDR3 comprises 15 residues. V shed 0 bases, J shed 3 bases, and the junction held 5 bases outside the gene matches. Germline values: CDR1 MNHEY, CDR2 SVGAGI.

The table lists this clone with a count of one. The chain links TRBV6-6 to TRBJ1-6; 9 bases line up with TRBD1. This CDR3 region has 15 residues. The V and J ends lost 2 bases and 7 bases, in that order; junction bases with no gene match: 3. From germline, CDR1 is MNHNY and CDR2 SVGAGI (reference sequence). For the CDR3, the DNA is TGTGCCAGCAGTTACCCGGACAGGGGAAATTCACCCCTCCACTTT. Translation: CASSYPDRGNSPLHF.

The CDR3 loop is CSVLGFQSSYEQYF. As DNA, the CDR3 is TGCAGCGTTCTGGGGTTTCAAAGCTCCTACGAGCAGTACTTC. The chain has TRBV29-1 and TRBJ2-7; no definite D call. Trimming removed 5 bases at V and 0 bases at J, with 14 bases between. Germline CDR1 and CDR2: SQVTM and ANQGSEA. The CDR3 consists of 14 residues.

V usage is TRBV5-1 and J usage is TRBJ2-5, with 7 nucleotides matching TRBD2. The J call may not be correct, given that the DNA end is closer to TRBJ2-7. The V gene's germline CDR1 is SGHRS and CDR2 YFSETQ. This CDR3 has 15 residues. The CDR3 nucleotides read TGCGCCAGCAAGCGGGAAGGGGTCAGCTCCTACGAGCAGTACTTC. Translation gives CASKREGVSSYEQYF.

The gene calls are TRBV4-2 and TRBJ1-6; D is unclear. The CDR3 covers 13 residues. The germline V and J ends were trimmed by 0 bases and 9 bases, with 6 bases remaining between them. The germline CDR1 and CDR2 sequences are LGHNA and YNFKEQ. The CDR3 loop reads CASSQDLGSPLHF. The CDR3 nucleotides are TGTGCCAGCAGCCAAGATCTGGGTTCACCCCTCCACTTT.

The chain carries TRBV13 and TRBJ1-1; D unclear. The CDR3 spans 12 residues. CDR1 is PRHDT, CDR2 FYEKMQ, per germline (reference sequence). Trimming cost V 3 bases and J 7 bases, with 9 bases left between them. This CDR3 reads CASSFVTGEAFF. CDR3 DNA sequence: TGTGCCAGCAGCTTCGTTACGGGTGAAGCTTTCTTT.